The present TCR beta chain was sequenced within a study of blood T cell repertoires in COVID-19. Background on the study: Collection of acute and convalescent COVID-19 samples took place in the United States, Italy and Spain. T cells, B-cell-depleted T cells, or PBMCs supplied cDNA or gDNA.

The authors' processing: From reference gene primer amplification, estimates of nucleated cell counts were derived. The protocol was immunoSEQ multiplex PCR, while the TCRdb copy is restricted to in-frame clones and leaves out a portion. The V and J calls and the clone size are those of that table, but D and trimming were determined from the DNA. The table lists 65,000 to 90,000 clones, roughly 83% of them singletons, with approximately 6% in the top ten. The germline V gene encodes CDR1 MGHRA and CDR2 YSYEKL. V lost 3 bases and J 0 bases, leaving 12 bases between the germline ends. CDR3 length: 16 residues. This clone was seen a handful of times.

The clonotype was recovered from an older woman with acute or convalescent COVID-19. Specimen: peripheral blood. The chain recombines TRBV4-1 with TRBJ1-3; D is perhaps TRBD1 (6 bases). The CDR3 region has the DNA TGCGCCAGCAGCCATCCTGGACAGTTCTCTGGAAACACCATATATTTT. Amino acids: CASSHPGQFSGNTIYF.